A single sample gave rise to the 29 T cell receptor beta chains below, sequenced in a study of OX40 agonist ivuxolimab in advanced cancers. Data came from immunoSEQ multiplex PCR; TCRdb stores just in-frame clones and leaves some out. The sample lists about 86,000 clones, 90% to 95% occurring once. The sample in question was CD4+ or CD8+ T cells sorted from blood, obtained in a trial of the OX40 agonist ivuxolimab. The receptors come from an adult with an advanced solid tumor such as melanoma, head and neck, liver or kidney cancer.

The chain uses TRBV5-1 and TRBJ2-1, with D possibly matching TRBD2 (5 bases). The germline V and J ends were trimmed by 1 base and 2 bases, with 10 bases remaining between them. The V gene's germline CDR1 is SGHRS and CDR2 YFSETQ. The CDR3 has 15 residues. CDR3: CASSLFSGTYNEQFF. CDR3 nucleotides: TGCGCCAGCAGCTTGTTCAGCGGTACCTACAATGAGCAGTTCTTC.

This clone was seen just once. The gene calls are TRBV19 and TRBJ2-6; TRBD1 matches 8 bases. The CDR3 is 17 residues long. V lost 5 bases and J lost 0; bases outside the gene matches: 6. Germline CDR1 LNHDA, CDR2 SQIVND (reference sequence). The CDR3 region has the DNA TGTGCCAGTAGTGCCGGACAGGGCCCCTCTGGGGCCAACGTCCTGACTTTC. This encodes CASSAGQGPSGANVLTF.

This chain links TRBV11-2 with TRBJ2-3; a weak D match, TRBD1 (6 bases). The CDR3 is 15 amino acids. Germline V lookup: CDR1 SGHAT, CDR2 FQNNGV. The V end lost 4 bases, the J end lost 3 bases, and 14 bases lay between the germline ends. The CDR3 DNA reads TGTGCCAGCAGCTATACCAGGGGAACGACAGATACGCAGTATTTT. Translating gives CASSYTRGTTDTQYF.

CDR3 nucleotide sequence: TGTGCCAGCAGCCAAGATCCCGGGAGGGCCGCCTACAATGAGCAGTTCTTC. Encoded protein: CASSQDPGRAAYNEQFF. The chain is built from TRBV4-2 and TRBJ2-1; TRBD2 matches at 8 bases. V gave up 0 bases and J gave up 2 bases; unmatched junction bases: 6. The CDR3 runs to 17 residues. Germline V gives CDR1 LGHNA, CDR2 YNFKEQ.

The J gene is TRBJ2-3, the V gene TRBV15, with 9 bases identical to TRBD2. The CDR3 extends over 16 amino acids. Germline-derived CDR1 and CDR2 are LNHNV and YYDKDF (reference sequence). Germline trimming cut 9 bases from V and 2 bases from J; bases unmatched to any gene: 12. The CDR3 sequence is CATTRGAGGHTDTQYF. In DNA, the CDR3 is TGTGCCACTACCCGTGGCGCGGGAGGGCACACAGATACGCAGTATTTT.

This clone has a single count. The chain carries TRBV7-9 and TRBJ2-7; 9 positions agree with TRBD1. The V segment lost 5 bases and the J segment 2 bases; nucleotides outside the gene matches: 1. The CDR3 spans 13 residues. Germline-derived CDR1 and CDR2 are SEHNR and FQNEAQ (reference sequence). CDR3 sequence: CASSRQGAYEQYF. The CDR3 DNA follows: TGTGCCAGCAGCCGACAGGGGGCCTACGAGCAGTACTTC.

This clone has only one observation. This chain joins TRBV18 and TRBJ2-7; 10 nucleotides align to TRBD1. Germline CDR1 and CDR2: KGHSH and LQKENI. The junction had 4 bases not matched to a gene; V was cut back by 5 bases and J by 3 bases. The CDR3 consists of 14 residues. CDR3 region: CASSSGTGVYEQYF. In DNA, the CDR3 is TGTGCCAGCTCATCCGGGACAGGGGTCTACGAGCAGTACTTC. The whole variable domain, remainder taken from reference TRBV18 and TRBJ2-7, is NAGVMQNPRHLVRRRGQEARLRCSPMKGHSHVYWYRQLPEEGLKFMVYLQKENIIDESGMPKERFSAEFPKEGPSILRIQQVVRGDSAAYFCASSSGTGVYEQYFGPGTRLTVT.

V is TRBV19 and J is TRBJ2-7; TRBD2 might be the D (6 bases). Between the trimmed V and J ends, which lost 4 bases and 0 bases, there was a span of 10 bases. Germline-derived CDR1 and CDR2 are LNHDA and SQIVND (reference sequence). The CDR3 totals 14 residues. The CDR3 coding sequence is TGTGCCAGTAGTAACCTAGCGCGCTCCTACGAGCAGTACTTC. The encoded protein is CASSNLARSYEQYF.

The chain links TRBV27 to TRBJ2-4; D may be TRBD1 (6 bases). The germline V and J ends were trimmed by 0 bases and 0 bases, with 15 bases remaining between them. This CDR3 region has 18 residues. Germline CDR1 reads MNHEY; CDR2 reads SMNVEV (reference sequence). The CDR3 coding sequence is TGTGCCAGCAGTTTATCGTGGTTACAGGGCCTAGCCAAAAACATTCAGTACTTC. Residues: CASSLSWLQGLAKNIQYF.

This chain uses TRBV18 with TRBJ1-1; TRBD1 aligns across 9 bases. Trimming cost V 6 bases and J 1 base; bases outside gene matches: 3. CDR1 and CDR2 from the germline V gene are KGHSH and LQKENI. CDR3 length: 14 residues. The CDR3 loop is CASSGTGSNTEAFF. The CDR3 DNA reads TGTGCCAGCTCGGGGACAGGGTCGAACACTGAAGCTTTCTTT.

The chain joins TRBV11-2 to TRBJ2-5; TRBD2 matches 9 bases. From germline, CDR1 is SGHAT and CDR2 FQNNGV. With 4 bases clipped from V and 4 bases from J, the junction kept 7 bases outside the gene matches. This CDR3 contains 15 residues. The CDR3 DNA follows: TGTGCCAGCAGCTCCGTAGCGGGAGTGAGAGAGACCCAGTACTTC. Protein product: CASSSVAGVRETQYF.

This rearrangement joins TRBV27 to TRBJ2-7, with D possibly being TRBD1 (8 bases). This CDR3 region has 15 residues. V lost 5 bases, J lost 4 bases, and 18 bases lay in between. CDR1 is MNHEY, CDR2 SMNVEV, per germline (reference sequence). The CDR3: CASSDQTGEGYEQYF. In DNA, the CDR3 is TGTGCCAGCAGTGACCAGACAGGGGAGGGGTACGAGCAGTACTTC.

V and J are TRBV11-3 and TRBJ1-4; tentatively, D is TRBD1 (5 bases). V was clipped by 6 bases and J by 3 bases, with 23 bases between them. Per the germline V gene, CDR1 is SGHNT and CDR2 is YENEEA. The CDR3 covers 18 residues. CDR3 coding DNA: TGTGCCAGCAGACCTCCGGGACGATCAACGGTTCCTAATGAAAAACTGTTTTTT. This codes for CASRPPGRSTVPNEKLFF.

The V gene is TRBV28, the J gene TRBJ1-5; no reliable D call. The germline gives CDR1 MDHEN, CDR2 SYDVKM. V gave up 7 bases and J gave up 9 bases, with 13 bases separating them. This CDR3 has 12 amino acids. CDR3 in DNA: TGTGCCAGCACCACACGTCTCGGGCCCCAGCATTTT. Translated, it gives CASTTRLGPQHF.

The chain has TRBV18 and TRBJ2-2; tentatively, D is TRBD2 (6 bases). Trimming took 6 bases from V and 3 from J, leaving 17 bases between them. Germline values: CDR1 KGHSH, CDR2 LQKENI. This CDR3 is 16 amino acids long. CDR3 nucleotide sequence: TGTGCCAGCTCGCCGCGGAGGGTCTTGGACACCGGGGAGCTGTTTTTT. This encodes CASSPRRVLDTGELFF.

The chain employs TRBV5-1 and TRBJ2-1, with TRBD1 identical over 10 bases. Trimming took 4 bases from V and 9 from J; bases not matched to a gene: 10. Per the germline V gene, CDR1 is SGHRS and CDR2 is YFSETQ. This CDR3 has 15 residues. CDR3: CASSLTGGGIGEQFF. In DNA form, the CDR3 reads TGCGCCAGCAGCCTGACAGGGGGCGGAATAGGTGAGCAGTTCTTC.

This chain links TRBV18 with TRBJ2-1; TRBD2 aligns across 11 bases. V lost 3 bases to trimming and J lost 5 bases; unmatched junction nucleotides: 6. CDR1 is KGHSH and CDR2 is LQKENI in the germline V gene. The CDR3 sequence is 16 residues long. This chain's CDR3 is CASSPSLLAGDNEQFF. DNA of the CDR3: TGTGCCAGCTCACCTTCCTTACTAGCGGGGGACAATGAGCAGTTCTTC.

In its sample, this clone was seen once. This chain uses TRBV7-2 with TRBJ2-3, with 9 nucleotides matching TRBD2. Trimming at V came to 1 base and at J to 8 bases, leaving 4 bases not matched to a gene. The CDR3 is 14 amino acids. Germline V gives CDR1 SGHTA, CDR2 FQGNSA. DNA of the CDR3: TGTGCCAGCAGCTTAGAGATAGCGGGAGCTACGCAGTATTTT. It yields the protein CASSLEIAGATQYF.

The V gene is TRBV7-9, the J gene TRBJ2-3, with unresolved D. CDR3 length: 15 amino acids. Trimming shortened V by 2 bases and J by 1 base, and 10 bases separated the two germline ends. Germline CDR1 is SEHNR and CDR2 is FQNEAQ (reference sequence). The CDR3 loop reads CASSLTRLGTDTQYF. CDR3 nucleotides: TGTGCCAGCAGCTTAACTCGGCTGGGCACAGATACGCAGTATTTT.

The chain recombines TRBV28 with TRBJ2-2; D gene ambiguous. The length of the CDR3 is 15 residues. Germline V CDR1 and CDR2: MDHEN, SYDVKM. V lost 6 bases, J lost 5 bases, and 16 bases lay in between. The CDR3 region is CASSQDPQDTGELFF. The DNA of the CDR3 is TGTGCCAGCAGCCAAGACCCCCAAGATACCGGGGAGCTGTTTTTT. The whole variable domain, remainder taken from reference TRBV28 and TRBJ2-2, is DVKVTQSSRYLVKRTGEKVFLECVQDMDHENMFWYRQDPGLGLRLIYFSYDVKMKEKGDIPEGYSVSREKKERFSLILESASTNQTSMYLCASSQDPQDTGELFFGEGSRLTVL.

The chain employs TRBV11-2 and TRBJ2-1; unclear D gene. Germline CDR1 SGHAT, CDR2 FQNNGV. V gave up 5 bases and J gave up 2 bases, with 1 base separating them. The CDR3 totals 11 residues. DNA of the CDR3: TGTGCCAGCAGCACCTACAATGAGCAGTTCTTC. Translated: CASSTYNEQFF.

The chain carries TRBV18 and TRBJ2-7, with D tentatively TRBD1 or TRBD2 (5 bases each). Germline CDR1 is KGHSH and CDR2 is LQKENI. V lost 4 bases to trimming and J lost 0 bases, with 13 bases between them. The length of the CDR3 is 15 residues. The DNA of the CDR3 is TGTGCCAGCTCACAGACCGGGGACGACTCCTACGAGCAGTACTTC. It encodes CASSQTGDDSYEQYF.

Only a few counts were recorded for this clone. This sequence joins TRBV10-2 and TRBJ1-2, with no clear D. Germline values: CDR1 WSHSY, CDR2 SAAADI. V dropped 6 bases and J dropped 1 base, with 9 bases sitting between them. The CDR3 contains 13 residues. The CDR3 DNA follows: TGCGCCAGCAGGAACAACCGTAACTATGGCTACACCTTC. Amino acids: CASRNNRNYGYTF.

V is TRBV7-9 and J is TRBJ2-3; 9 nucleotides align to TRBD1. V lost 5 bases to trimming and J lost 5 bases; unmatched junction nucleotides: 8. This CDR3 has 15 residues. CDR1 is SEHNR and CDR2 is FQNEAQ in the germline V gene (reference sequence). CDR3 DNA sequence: TGTGCCAGCAGCCTGGGACAGGGTAGGGAAGATACGCAGTATTTT. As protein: CASSLGQGREDTQYF.

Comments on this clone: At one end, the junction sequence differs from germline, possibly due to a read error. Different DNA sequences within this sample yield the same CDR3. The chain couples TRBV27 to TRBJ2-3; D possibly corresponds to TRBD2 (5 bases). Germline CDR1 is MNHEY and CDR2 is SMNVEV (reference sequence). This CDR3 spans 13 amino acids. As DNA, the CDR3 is TGTGCCAGCAAGCGGTTTAGCACGGATACGCAGTATTTT. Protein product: CASKRFSTDTQYF.

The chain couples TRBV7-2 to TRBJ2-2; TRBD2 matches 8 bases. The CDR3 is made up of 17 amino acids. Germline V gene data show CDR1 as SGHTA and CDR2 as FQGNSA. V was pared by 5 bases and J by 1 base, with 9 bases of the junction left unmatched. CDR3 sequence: CASSAGKLAENTGELFF. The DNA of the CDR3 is TGTGCCAGCAGCGCTGGAAAACTAGCGGAGAACACCGGGGAGCTGTTTTTT.

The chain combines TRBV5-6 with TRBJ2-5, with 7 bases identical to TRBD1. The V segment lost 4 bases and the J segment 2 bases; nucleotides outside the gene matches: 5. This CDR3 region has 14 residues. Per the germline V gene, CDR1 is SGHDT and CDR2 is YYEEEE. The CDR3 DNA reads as TGTGCCAGCAGCCATGACAGGGTACAAGAGACCCAGTACTTC. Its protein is CASSHDRVQETQYF.

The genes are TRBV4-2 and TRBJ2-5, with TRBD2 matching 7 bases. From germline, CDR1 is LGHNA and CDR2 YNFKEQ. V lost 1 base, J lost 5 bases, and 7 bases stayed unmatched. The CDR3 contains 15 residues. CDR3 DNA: TGTGCCAGCAGCCAAGGGGAGGGCGGGCCGGAGACCCAGTACTTC. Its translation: CASSQGEGGPETQYF.

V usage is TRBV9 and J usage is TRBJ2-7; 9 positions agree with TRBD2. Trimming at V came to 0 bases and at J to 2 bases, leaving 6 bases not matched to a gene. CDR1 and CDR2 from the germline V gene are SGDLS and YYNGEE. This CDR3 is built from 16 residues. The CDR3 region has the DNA TGTGCCAGCAGCGTAGAGATTAGCGGGAGCGCCTACGAGCAGTACTTC. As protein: CASSVEISGSAYEQYF.